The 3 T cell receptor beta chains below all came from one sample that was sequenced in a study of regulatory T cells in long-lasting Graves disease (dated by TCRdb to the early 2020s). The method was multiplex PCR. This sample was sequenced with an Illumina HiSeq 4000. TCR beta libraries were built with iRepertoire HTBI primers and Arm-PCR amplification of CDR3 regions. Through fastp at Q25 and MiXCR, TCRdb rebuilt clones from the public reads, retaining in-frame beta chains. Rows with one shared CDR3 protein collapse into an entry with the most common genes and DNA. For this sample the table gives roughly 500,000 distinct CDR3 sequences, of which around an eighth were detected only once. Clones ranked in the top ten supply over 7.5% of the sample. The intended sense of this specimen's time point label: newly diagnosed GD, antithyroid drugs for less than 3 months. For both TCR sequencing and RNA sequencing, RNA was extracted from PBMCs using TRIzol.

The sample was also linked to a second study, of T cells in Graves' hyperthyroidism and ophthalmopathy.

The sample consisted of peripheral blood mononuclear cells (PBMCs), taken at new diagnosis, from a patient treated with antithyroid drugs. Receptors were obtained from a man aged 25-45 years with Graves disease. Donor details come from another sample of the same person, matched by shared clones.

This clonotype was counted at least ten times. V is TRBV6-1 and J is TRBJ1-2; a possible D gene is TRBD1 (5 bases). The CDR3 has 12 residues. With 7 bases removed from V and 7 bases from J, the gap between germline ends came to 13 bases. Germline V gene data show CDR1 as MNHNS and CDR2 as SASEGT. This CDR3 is CASNRQGGGYTF. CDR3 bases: TGTGCCAGCAACCGGCAGGGAGGTGGCTACACCTTC.

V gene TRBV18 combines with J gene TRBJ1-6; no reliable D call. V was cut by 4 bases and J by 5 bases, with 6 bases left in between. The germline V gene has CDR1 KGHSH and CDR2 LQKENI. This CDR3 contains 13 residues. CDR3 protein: CASSRGDNSPLHF. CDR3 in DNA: TGTGCCAGCTCACGGGGAGATAATTCACCCCTCCACTTT.

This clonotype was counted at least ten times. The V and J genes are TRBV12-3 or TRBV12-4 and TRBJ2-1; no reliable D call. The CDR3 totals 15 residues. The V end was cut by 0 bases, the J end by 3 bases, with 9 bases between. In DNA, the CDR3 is TGTGCCAGCAGTTTAGCGCCCTGGGACTACAATGAGCAGTTCTTC. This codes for CASSLAPWDYNEQFF.